This passage covers 22 T cell receptor beta chains from one sample sequenced in a study of blood T cells in healthy people across ages. Together with a sample-barcoded 5' primer, a J-beta primer mix was included in a second PCR lasting 7 to 11 cycles. TCRdb recomputed calls from the 5' RACE reads with MiXCR, one row per CDR3 protein. The top ten hold more than 20% of the sample, which has 1,800,000 or so distinct CDR3 sequences, roughly 43% seen once. The material sequenced was blood. The receptors stem from a human donor in good health.

CDR3 in DNA: TGTGCCAGCAGCTTAGGGGGGAGAACCTCCTACGAGCAGTACTTC. Translation gives CASSLGGRTSYEQYF. The gene calls are TRBV7-9 and TRBJ2-7; D possibly uses TRBD1 or TRBD2 (5 bases each). Germline V lookup: CDR1 SEHNR, CDR2 FQNEAQ (reference sequence). Between the trimmed V and J ends, which lost 1 base and 0 bases, there was a span of 10 bases. There are 15 residues in the CDR3. Full variable domain (remainder filled in from reference TRBV7-9 and TRBJ2-7): DTGVSQNPRHKITKRGQNVTFRCDPISEHNRLYWYRQTLGQGPEFLTYFQNEAQLEKSRLLSDRFSAERPKGSFSTLEIQRTEQGDSAMYLCASSLGGRTSYEQYFGPGTRLTVT.

This clonotype has at least ten counts. The chain is built from TRBV7-2 and TRBJ2-1, with 10 bases lining up with TRBD2. Trimming at V came to 8 bases and at J to 4 bases, leaving 5 bases not matched to a gene. In germline, CDR1 is SGHTA, CDR2 FQGNSA. This CDR3 is built from 14 residues. In nucleotides, the CDR3 is TGTGCCAGCGCACTAGCGGGGTCATACAATGAGCAGTTCTTC. This codes for CASALAGSYNEQFF. The entire variable domain, with the rest obtained from reference TRBV7-2 and TRBJ2-1, is as follows: GAGVSQSPSNKVTEKGKDVELRCDPISGHTALYWYRQSLGQGLEFLIYFQGNSAPDKSGLPSDRFSAERTGGSVSTLTIQRTQQEDSAVYLCASALAGSYNEQFFGPGTRLTVL.

This clonotype occurred a few times. This sequence joins TRBV4-2 and TRBJ2-3; D unresolved. Germline lookup yields CDR1 LGHNA and CDR2 YNFKEQ. The CDR3 covers 14 residues. With 8 bases removed from V and 6 bases from J, the gap between germline ends came to 18 bases. CDR3 sequence: CASGPGWSGDTQYF. For the CDR3, the DNA is TGTGCCAGCGGCCCTGGATGGAGTGGGGATACGCAGTATTTT.

CDR3 DNA sequence: TGTGCCAGCAGCCGACCAGCGGGAGAGTACAATGAGCAGTTCTTC. Protein product: CASSRPAGEYNEQFF. The V and J genes are TRBV7-9 and TRBJ2-1; 8 bases map to TRBD2. CDR3 size: 15 residues. The germline CDR1 and CDR2 sequences are SEHNR and FQNEAQ (reference sequence). J was trimmed by 4 bases and V by 5 bases; bases with no gene match: 7. Full variable domain (missing parts from reference TRBV7-9 and TRBJ2-1): DTGVSQNPRHKITKRGQNVTFRCDPISEHNRLYWYRQTLGQGPEFLTYFQNEAQLEKSRLLSDRFSAERPKGSFSTLEIQRTEQGDSAMYLCASSRPAGEYNEQFFGPGTRLTVL.

As for this clonotype: At one end the junction does not follow the germline gene, possibly because of a read error. The rearrangement uses TRBV6-2 or TRBV6-3 and TRBJ1-5; D ambiguous. Germline V gene data show CDR1 as MNHEY and CDR2 as SVGEGT. The CDR3 spans 16 residues. CDR3 sequence reads: CAGSYLRTGASGPQHF. In DNA, the CDR3 is TGTGCCGGCAGCTACCTCCGGACGGGTGCGAGTGGGCCCCAGCATTTT.

This clonotype was seen more than once but under ten times. The J gene is TRBJ2-6, the V gene TRBV20-1; either TRBD1 or TRBD2 may fit D (6 bases each). V lost 5 bases and J 0 bases, leaving 17 bases between the germline ends. The CDR3 sequence is 17 residues long. Per germline, CDR1 DFQATT and CDR2 SNEGSKA (reference sequence). The CDR3 DNA is TGCAGTGCTGGAGGGGGGACCACACCCTCTGGGGCCAACGTCCTGACTTTC. This encodes CSAGGGTTPSGANVLTF.

The chain uses TRBV2 and TRBJ2-1, with 13 nucleotides matching TRBD2. CDR1 and CDR2 (germline): SNHLY, FYNNEI. The CDR3 extends over 13 amino acids. V was clipped by 9 bases and J by 7 bases; unmatched bases: 3. The CDR3 reads CARWGLAGNEQFF. CDR3 nucleotides: TGTGCCAGATGGGGACTAGCGGGGAATGAGCAGTTCTTC.

This clonotype was seen only a few times. The chain uses TRBV27 and TRBJ2-7, with D perhaps matching TRBD2 (6 bases). Germline CDR1 MNHEY, CDR2 SMNVEV (reference sequence). With 10 bases removed from V and 0 bases from J, the gap between germline ends came to 13 bases. There are 13 residues in the CDR3. This chain's CDR3 is CATRDLSSYEQYF. DNA of the CDR3: TGTGCCACTAGGGACTTGAGCTCCTACGAGCAGTACTTC.

V and J are TRBV9 and TRBJ2-3; 7 positions match TRBD2. V was clipped by 4 bases and J by 2 bases; unmatched bases: 10. The CDR3 is made up of 16 amino acids. Germline loops: CDR1 SGDLS, CDR2 YYNGEE. DNA of the CDR3: TGTGCCAGCAGCCCCCAAGCGGGGCCTTCCACAGATACGCAGTATTTT. This translates into CASSPQAGPSTDTQYF.

This sequence joins TRBV7-3 and TRBJ2-1; unclear D gene. The length of the CDR3 is 14 residues. From germline, CDR1 is SGHTA and CDR2 FQGTGA. V dropped 5 bases and J dropped 4 bases, with 12 bases sitting between them. The CDR3 DNA reads as TGTGCCAGCAGCCTTAACCCAGGTTACAATGAGCAGTTCTTC. Its translation is CASSLNPGYNEQFF.

This clonotype has a handful of counts. V gene TRBV5-1 combines with J gene TRBJ2-5; D remains ambiguous. The V end lost 9 bases, the J end lost 3 bases, and 12 bases lay between the germline ends. Germline CDR1 is SGHRS and CDR2 is YFSETQ. The CDR3 has 12 amino acids. CDR3 loop: CATASEEETQYF. The CDR3 DNA sequence: TGCGCCACGGCGAGTGAGGAAGAGACCCAGTACTTC. The full variable domain, in which reference TRBV5-1 and TRBJ2-5 provide the parts outside the CDR3, is KAGVTQTPRYLIKTRGQQVTLSCSPISGHRSVSWYQQTPGQGLQFLFEYFSETQRNKGNFPGRFSGRQFSNSRSEMNVSTLELGDSALYLCATASEEETQYFGPGTRLLVL.

This chain connects TRBV6-1 to TRBJ2-3; maybe TRBD2 (6 bases). Trimming pared 8 bases from V and 6 bases from J, leaving 24 bases between. CDR1 is MNHNS, CDR2 SASEGT, per germline. This CDR3 has 16 amino acids. This chain's CDR3 is CASGDRGGAAADTQYF. CDR3 coding DNA: TGTGCCAGCGGGGACCGGGGAGGAGCCGCGGCGGATACGCAGTATTTT.

The chain has TRBV29-1 and TRBJ2-3, with unresolved D. The CDR3 is 14 amino acids. Trimming shortened V by 3 bases and J by 2 bases, and 12 bases separated the two germline ends. The germline CDR1 and CDR2 sequences are SQVTM and ANQGSEA. The CDR3 is CSVDGWTLTDTQYF. CDR3 DNA: TGCAGCGTTGACGGGTGGACCCTCACAGATACGCAGTATTTT.

This clonotype was seen many times. V and J are TRBV7-2 and TRBJ1-2, with D uncertain. CDR3 length equals 13 residues. Trimming left V 2 bases short and J 4 bases short, with 8 bases between. CDR1 and CDR2 (germline): SGHTA, FQGNSA. The CDR3 region is CASSLREAYGYTF. In nucleotides, the CDR3 is TGTGCCAGCAGCTTAAGGGAGGCCTATGGCTACACCTTC.

The V call is TRBV6-5, the J call TRBJ1-1; D unclear. The CDR3 runs to 13 residues. Germline-derived CDR1 and CDR2 are MNHEY and SVGAGI. With 8 bases removed from V and 1 base from J, the gap between germline ends came to 11 bases. CDR3 region: CASRGHENTEAFF. CDR3 nucleotide sequence: TGTGCCAGCCGAGGCCACGAGAACACTGAAGCTTTCTTT.

This clonotype showed up just a few times. The chain uses TRBV20-1 and TRBJ1-5; 8 bases align to TRBD1. V lost 2 bases and J lost 4; bases outside the gene matches: 4. CDR3 length: 14 residues. CDR1 and CDR2 from the germline V gene are DFQATT and SNEGSKA (reference sequence). CDR3 nucleotides: TGCAGTGCTAGACCGGGACAGGTTAATCAGCCCCAGCATTTT. Protein: CSARPGQVNQPQHF.

The V call is TRBV7-2, the J call TRBJ1-1; D uncertain. The CDR3 sequence is 14 residues long. Trimming shortened V by 1 base and J by 0 bases, and 6 bases separated the two germline ends. CDR1 SGHTA and CDR2 FQGNSA come from the germline V gene. The CDR3 region has the DNA TGTGCCAGCAGCTTAGTGGAAATGAACACTGAAGCTTTCTTT. Residues: CASSLVEMNTEAFF.

The chain links TRBV25-1 to TRBJ1-6; D is possibly TRBD1 (5 bases). Per germline, CDR1 MGHDK and CDR2 SYGVNS. The CDR3 consists of 17 residues. V was cut by 3 bases and J by 3 bases, with 15 bases left in between. The CDR3 here is CASSDSGRGSYNSPLHF. The CDR3 bases are TGTGCCAGCAGTGACTCCGGGCGGGGGAGCTATAATTCACCCCTCCACTTT. Full variable domain (outside the CDR3, taken from reference TRBV25-1 and TRBJ1-6): EADIYQTPRYLVIGTGKKITLECSQTMGHDKMYWYQQDPGMELHLIHYSYGVNSTEKGDLSSESTVSRIRTEHFPLTLESARPSHTSQYLCASSDSGRGSYNSPLHFGNGTRLTVT.

This chain uses TRBV7-3 with TRBJ1-2, with 10 bases that match TRBD1. V lost 4 bases to trimming and J lost 6 bases; unmatched junction nucleotides: 5. Germline CDR1 is SGHTA and CDR2 is FQGTGA. CDR3 length: 14 residues. The chain's CDR3 is CASSSGTGVHGYTF. The CDR3 region has the DNA TGTGCCAGCAGCTCCGGGACAGGGGTGCATGGCTACACCTTC.

This rearrangement joins TRBV12-3 or TRBV12-4 to TRBJ1-5, with 9 positions matching TRBD1. The CDR3 has 11 residues. Germline trimming cut 6 bases from V and 15 bases from J; bases unmatched to any gene: 6. This CDR3 is CASSTQGASHF. The DNA for the CDR3 is TGTGCCAGCAGCACACAGGGGGCCTCGCATTTT.

The chain joins TRBV5-5 to TRBJ1-6, with 7 bases matching TRBD1. The J segment lost 7 bases and the V segment lost 3 bases, leaving 16 bases of the junction unmatched. The germline V gene has CDR1 SGHKS and CDR2 YYEKEE (reference sequence). The CDR3 runs to 18 residues. The CDR3 nucleotides are TGTGCCAGCAGCTCAACACGGGACAGTCCTCTCCTGAATTCACCCCTCCACTTT. This sequence encodes CASSSTRDSPLLNSPLHF.

The chain is built from TRBV12-3 or TRBV12-4 and TRBJ1-4, with TRBD1 matching over 7 bases. The CDR3 extends over 16 amino acids. Trimming cost V 6 bases and J 3 bases; bases outside gene matches: 10. CDR3 amino acids: CASRTGAGTANEKLFF. The CDR3, as DNA: TGTGCCAGCAGAACAGGGGCCGGTACCGCTAATGAAAAACTGTTTTTT.